This T cell receptor (beta chain) was captured in a study of T cell responses to AZD1222 COVID-19 vaccine. Findings of the study overall: Females outnumbered males among donors, who were mostly white British; clonal diversity was possibly underestimated.

This table comes from immunoSEQ multiplex PCR, and its TCRdb copy is limited to in-frame clones, with some not included. The sample has under 130,000 clones; 92% are singletons. The V gene's germline CDR1 is MNHEY and CDR2 SVGEGT. Trimming at V came to 4 bases and at J to 6 bases, leaving 8 bases not matched to a gene. The length of the CDR3 is 16 residues. In regard to this clone: Its target is not known.

The V call is TRBV6-2 or TRBV6-3, the J call TRBJ2-1, with 11 bases matching TRBD2. The sequence was obtained from an adult in good health. The sample was peripheral blood, taken on day 0 of AZD1222 vaccination. The DNA of the CDR3 is TGTGCCAGCAGTTCTGACGAGCTAGCGGGAGGCAATGAGCAGTTCTTC. Protein: CASSSDELAGGNEQFF.